The rows below give T cell receptor beta chains drawn from one sample of a study of T cell repertoires in cytomegalovirus infection. TCRdb re-called the reads with MiXCR, one entry per CDR3 protein. The sample consists of about 150,000 distinct CDR3 sequences, less than 25% of them appearing once. The sample comprised PBMCs. The receptors were sampled from a human donor in good health (CMV status not recorded). Some clones in this sample may be carry-over from other donors' samples. Each CDR3 is given with its conserved first and last residue. A D gene is named only where the DNA matches it firmly. Clone size, where shown, is once, few, many, or a class for clones that have expanded.

d_gene: TRBD1
abundance: few
j_gene: TRBJ1-2
v_gene: TRBV4-2
CDR3aa: CASSQDPGGGYTF
CDR3nt: TGTGCCAGCAGCCAAGATCCAGGGGGTGGCTACACCTTC

d_gene: TRBD2
abundance: once
j_gene: TRBJ2-3
v_gene: TRBV28
CDR3aa: CASSSGLAVPSSTDTQYF
CDR3nt: TGTGCCAGCAGCTCAGGACTAGCGGTACCCTCTAGCACAGATACGCAGTATTTT

d_gene: -
abundance: many
j_gene: TRBJ1-5
v_gene: TRBV7-8
CDR3aa: CASGYREGSNQPQHF
CDR3nt: TGTGCCAGCGGATACAGGGAAGGGAGCAATCAGCCCCAGCATTTT

d_gene: -
abundance: few
j_gene: TRBJ2-2
v_gene: TRBV6-1
CDR3aa: CASSPGTDTGELFF
CDR3nt: TGTGCCAGCAGCCCCGGGACTGACACCGGGGAGCTGTTTTTT

d_gene: TRBD2
abundance: -
j_gene: TRBJ2-3
v_gene: TRBV2
CDR3aa: CASTLTSGVSTDTQYF
CDR3nt: TGTGCCAGCACCCTGACTAGCGGAGTAAGCACAGATACGCAGTATTTT

d_gene: TRBD1
abundance: many
j_gene: TRBJ1-5
v_gene: TRBV7-2
CDR3aa: CASSSTPGQGNQPQHF
CDR3nt: TGTGCCAGCAGCTCAACTCCGGGACAGGGAAATCAGCCCCAGCATTTT

d_gene: TRBD2
abundance: few
j_gene: TRBJ2-7
v_gene: TRBV6-5
CDR3aa: CASRRSGGESEQYF
CDR3nt: TGTGCCAGCAGACGGAGCGGGGGGGAGAGCGAGCAGTACTTC

d_gene: TRBD1
abundance: few
j_gene: TRBJ1-1
v_gene: TRBV27
CDR3aa: CASSWTGNTEAFF
CDR3nt: TGTGCCAGCAGTTGGACAGGGAATACTGAAGCTTTCTTT

d_gene: -
abundance: -
j_gene: TRBJ2-7
v_gene: TRBV7-9
CDR3aa: CASSLDAVNYEQYF
CDR3nt: TGTGCCAGCAGCTTAGACGCAGTTAATTACGAGCAGTACTTC

d_gene: TRBD1
abundance: -
j_gene: TRBJ2-1
v_gene: TRBV25-1
CDR3aa: CASSRGTGGYNEQFF
CDR3nt: TGTGCCAGCAGTCGCGGGACAGGGGGCTACAATGAGCAGTTCTTC

d_gene: TRBD2
abundance: few
j_gene: TRBJ2-1
v_gene: TRBV5-4
CDR3aa: CASSPIGRLAGPSSYNEQFF
CDR3nt: TGTGCCAGCAGCCCCATTGGGCGGCTAGCGGGTCCCAGCTCCTACAATGAGCAGTTCTTC

d_gene: -
abundance: few
j_gene: TRBJ2-3
v_gene: TRBV12-3/TRBV12-4
CDR3aa: CASSSRSSIPTDTQYF
CDR3nt: TGTGCCAGCAGTTCCCGTAGTAGCATCCCCACAGATACGCAGTATTTT

d_gene: TRBD2
abundance: -
j_gene: TRBJ2-3
v_gene: TRBV20-1
CDR3aa: CSADSGVTDTQYF
CDR3nt: TGCAGTGCGGATAGCGGGGTCACAGATACGCAGTATTTT

d_gene: -
abundance: few
j_gene: TRBJ2-3
v_gene: TRBV20-1
CDR3aa: CSASGSFGGTDTQYF
CDR3nt: TGCAGTGCGAGTGGGTCCTTCGGGGGCACAGATACGCAGTATTTT

d_gene: TRBD1
abundance: -
j_gene: TRBJ1-4
v_gene: TRBV5-6
CDR3aa: CASSITGATNEKLFF
CDR3nt: TGTGCCAGCAGTATAACAGGGGCGACTAATGAAAAACTGTTTTTT

d_gene: TRBD1
abundance: -
j_gene: TRBJ1-3
v_gene: TRBV6-6
CDR3aa: CASRDRVLSGNTIYF
CDR3nt: TGTGCCAGTCGGGACAGGGTTCTTTCTGGAAACACCATATATTTT

d_gene: -
abundance: -
j_gene: TRBJ2-5
v_gene: TRBV6-2/TRBV6-3
CDR3aa: CASSYARANQETQYF
CDR3nt: TGTGCCAGCAGTTACGCCAGGGCAAACCAAGAGACCCAGTACTTC

d_gene: -
abundance: few
j_gene: TRBJ1-2
v_gene: TRBV24-1
CDR3aa: CATSDSQGHNYGYTF
CDR3nt: TGTGCCACCAGTGATTCTCAGGGGCATAACTATGGCTACACCTTC

d_gene: -
abundance: -
j_gene: TRBJ2-6
v_gene: TRBV6-6
CDR3aa: CASKPPGSGANVLTF
CDR3nt: TGTGCCAGCAAACCACCGGGATCTGGGGCCAACGTCCTGACTTTC

d_gene: TRBD2
abundance: few
j_gene: TRBJ2-1
v_gene: TRBV20-1
CDR3aa: CSARVTSGRAEQFF
CDR3nt: TGCAGTGCTAGAGTAACCAGCGGGAGGGCAGAGCAGTTCTTC

d_gene: -
abundance: many
j_gene: TRBJ2-3
v_gene: TRBV6-1
CDR3aa: CASSDPTDTQYF
CDR3nt: TGTGCCAGCAGCGACCCCACAGATACGCAGTATTTT

d_gene: TRBD1
abundance: few
j_gene: TRBJ1-4
v_gene: TRBV7-6
CDR3aa: CASRRPGQGEKLFF
CDR3nt: TGTGCCAGCCGCCGACCAGGACAGGGAGAAAAACTGTTTTTT

d_gene: -
abundance: few
j_gene: TRBJ1-1
v_gene: TRBV14
CDR3aa: CASSQAMNTEAFF
CDR3nt: TGTGCCAGCAGCCAAGCCATGAACACTGAAGCTTTCTTT

d_gene: -
abundance: many
j_gene: TRBJ2-5
v_gene: TRBV27
CDR3aa: CASSLGTDLQETQYF
CDR3nt: TGTGCCAGCAGTTTAGGGACGGACCTCCAAGAGACCCAGTACTTC

d_gene: TRBD1
abundance: few
j_gene: TRBJ1-1
v_gene: TRBV19
CDR3aa: CASRPRRGQAAPPGWQAFF
CDR3nt: TGTGCCAGTAGACCGAGAAGAGGACAGGCCGCTCCCCCGGGGTGGCAAGCTTTCTTT

d_gene: TRBD1
abundance: -
j_gene: TRBJ2-1
v_gene: TRBV20-1
CDR3aa: CSARKPTGLYNEQFF
CDR3nt: TGCAGTGCTAGAAAACCGACAGGGTTATACAATGAGCAGTTCTTC

d_gene: TRBD1
abundance: few
j_gene: TRBJ1-2
v_gene: TRBV6-5
CDR3aa: CASRGDRDYGYTF
CDR3nt: TGTGCCAGCAGGGGGGACAGGGACTATGGCTACACCTTC

d_gene: TRBD1
abundance: few
j_gene: TRBJ2-5
v_gene: TRBV18
CDR3aa: CASSAGTGAETQYF
CDR3nt: TGTGCCAGCTCAGCCGGGACAGGGGCCGAGACCCAGTACTTC

d_gene: TRBD1
abundance: few
j_gene: TRBJ1-2
v_gene: TRBV27
CDR3aa: CASSFGQGAGYGYTF
CDR3nt: TGTGCCAGCAGTTTCGGACAGGGGGCCGGTTATGGCTACACCTTC

d_gene: TRBD1
abundance: many
j_gene: TRBJ2-7
v_gene: TRBV7-2
CDR3aa: CASSFIGQGSYEQYF
CDR3nt: TGTGCCAGCAGTTTTATCGGACAGGGCTCCTACGAGCAGTACTTC

d_gene: -
abundance: few
j_gene: TRBJ1-5
v_gene: TRBV12-3/TRBV12-4
CDR3aa: CASNGAGPGQPQHF
CDR3nt: TGTGCCAGCAACGGTGCGGGGCCTGGTCAGCCCCAGCATTTT

d_gene: -
abundance: few
j_gene: TRBJ1-2
v_gene: TRBV28
CDR3aa: CASSLAGTYGYTF
CDR3nt: TGTGCCAGCAGTTTAGCGGGGACCTATGGCTACACCTTC

d_gene: TRBD1
abundance: few
j_gene: TRBJ1-6
v_gene: TRBV5-4
CDR3aa: CASSTRDRGNNSPLHF
CDR3nt: TGTGCCAGCAGCACCCGGGACAGGGGGAATAATTCACCCCTCCACTTT

d_gene: -
abundance: few
j_gene: TRBJ2-1
v_gene: TRBV28
CDR3aa: CASRPWGPGGNEQFF
CDR3nt: TGTGCCAGCAGACCCTGGGGGCCGGGAGGCAATGAGCAGTTCTTC

d_gene: -
abundance: -
j_gene: TRBJ1-5
v_gene: TRBV24-1
CDR3aa: CATSSRGSQPQHF
CDR3nt: TGTGCCACCAGTAGCCGGGGAAGTCAGCCCCAGCATTTT

d_gene: -
abundance: -
j_gene: TRBJ1-5
v_gene: TRBV19
CDR3aa: CASSMRGDGQPQHF
CDR3nt: TGTGCCAGTAGTATGAGAGGGGACGGTCAGCCCCAGCATTTT

d_gene: -
abundance: -
j_gene: TRBJ1-1
v_gene: TRBV18
CDR3aa: CASSPWPEMNTEAFF
CDR3nt: TGTGCCAGCTCACCCTGGCCGGAAATGAACACTGAAGCTTTCTTT

d_gene: -
abundance: many
j_gene: TRBJ2-7
v_gene: TRBV7-2
CDR3aa: CASSLRGETYEQYF
CDR3nt: TGTGCCAGCAGCTTACGGGGAGAGACCTACGAGCAGTACTTC

d_gene: -
abundance: -
j_gene: TRBJ2-3
v_gene: TRBV28
CDR3aa: CASSLGTDTDTQYF
CDR3nt: TGTGCCAGCAGTTTGGGGACGGACACAGATACGCAGTATTTT

d_gene: -
abundance: -
j_gene: TRBJ2-3
v_gene: TRBV7-3
CDR3aa: CASSLGDPLTDTQYF
CDR3nt: TGTGCCAGCAGCTTAGGTGACCCTCTCACAGATACGCAGTATTTT

d_gene: -
abundance: -
j_gene: TRBJ1-1
v_gene: TRBV28
CDR3aa: CASSLGRGQGTEAFF
CDR3nt: TGTGCCAGCAGTTTGGGCCGGGGGCAGGGCACTGAAGCTTTCTTT

d_gene: -
abundance: -
j_gene: TRBJ1-1
v_gene: TRBV3-1
CDR3aa: CASSRGMGKGDTEAFF
CDR3nt: TGTGCCAGCAGCCGAGGAATGGGGAAAGGTGACACTGAAGCTTTCTTT

d_gene: TRBD1
abundance: -
j_gene: TRBJ1-1
v_gene: TRBV12-5
CDR3aa: CASGNRDRGNTEAFF
CDR3nt: TGTGCTAGTGGTAACCGGGACAGGGGGAACACTGAAGCTTTCTTT

d_gene: -
abundance: many
j_gene: TRBJ2-2
v_gene: TRBV7-6
CDR3aa: CASSLALIGKANTGELFF
CDR3nt: TGTGCCAGCAGCTTAGCGTTGATCGGAAAGGCGAACACCGGGGAGCTGTTTTTT

d_gene: -
abundance: many
j_gene: TRBJ1-1
v_gene: TRBV7-2
CDR3aa: CASSRGGVIATEAFF
CDR3nt: TGTGCCAGCAGCAGGGGGGGGGTGATCGCCACTGAAGCTTTCTTT

d_gene: TRBD2
abundance: many
j_gene: TRBJ2-2
v_gene: TRBV7-2
CDR3aa: CASSLDFTSANTGELFF
CDR3nt: TGTGCCAGCAGCTTAGATTTCACTAGCGCGAACACCGGGGAGCTGTTTTTT

d_gene: -
abundance: -
j_gene: TRBJ1-5
v_gene: TRBV28
CDR3aa: CASSLSTGTQPQHF
CDR3nt: TGTGCCAGCAGTTTATCCACAGGGACTCAGCCCCAGCATTTT

d_gene: -
abundance: -
j_gene: TRBJ1-1
v_gene: TRBV29-1
CDR3aa: CSAEEQVGNTEAFF
CDR3nt: TGCAGCGCCGAGGAGCAGGTGGGGAACACTGAAGCTTTCTTT

d_gene: TRBD2
abundance: few
j_gene: TRBJ2-7
v_gene: TRBV12-3/TRBV12-4
CDR3aa: CASSQMGGMAYEQYF
CDR3nt: TGTGCCAGCAGTCAGATGGGGGGGATGGCCTACGAGCAGTACTTC

d_gene: -
abundance: -
j_gene: TRBJ1-1
v_gene: TRBV20-1
CDR3aa: CSAGGGVSKNTEAFF
CDR3nt: TGCAGTGCTGGAGGAGGGGTGTCTAAGAACACTGAAGCTTTCTTT

d_gene: -
abundance: -
j_gene: TRBJ2-3
v_gene: TRBV5-1
CDR3aa: CAGSRGSTATQYF
CDR3nt: TGCGCCGGCAGTCGGGGAAGCACAGCTACGCAGTATTTT

d_gene: -
abundance: -
j_gene: TRBJ2-7
v_gene: TRBV18
CDR3aa: CASSPNEHTGTRNNEQYF
CDR3nt: TGTGCCAGCTCACCAAACGAACATACCGGGACACGCAATAACGAGCAGTACTTC

d_gene: -
abundance: few
j_gene: TRBJ2-7
v_gene: TRBV10-2
CDR3aa: CASQRSEGSEQYF
CDR3nt: TGCGCCAGCCAACGATCAGAAGGATCCGAGCAGTACTTC

d_gene: TRBD1
abundance: medium-sized
j_gene: TRBJ2-3
v_gene: TRBV5-4
CDR3aa: CASSFPGQGSDTQYF
CDR3nt: TGTGCCAGCAGCTTTCCGGGACAGGGATCAGATACGCAGTATTTT

d_gene: -
abundance: -
j_gene: TRBJ1-1
v_gene: TRBV3-1
CDR3aa: CASSQALNTEAFF
CDR3nt: TGTGCCAGCAGCCAGGCCCTCAACACTGAAGCTTTCTTT